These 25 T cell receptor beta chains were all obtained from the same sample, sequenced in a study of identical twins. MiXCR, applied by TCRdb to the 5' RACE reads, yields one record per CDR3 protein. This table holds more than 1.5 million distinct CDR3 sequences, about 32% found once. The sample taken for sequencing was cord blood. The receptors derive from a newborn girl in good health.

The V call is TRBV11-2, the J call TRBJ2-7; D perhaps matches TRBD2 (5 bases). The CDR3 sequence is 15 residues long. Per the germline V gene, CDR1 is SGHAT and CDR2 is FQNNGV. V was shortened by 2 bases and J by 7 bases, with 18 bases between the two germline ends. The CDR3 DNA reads TGTGCCAGCAGCTTACTGAAGCGGCGCTACAATGAGCAGTACTTC. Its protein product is CASSLLKRRYNEQYF.

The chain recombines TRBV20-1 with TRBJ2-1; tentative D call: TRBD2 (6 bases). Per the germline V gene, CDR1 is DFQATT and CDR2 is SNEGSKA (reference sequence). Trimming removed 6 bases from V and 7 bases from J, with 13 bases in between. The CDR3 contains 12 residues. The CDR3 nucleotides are TGCAGTGCAAGTGGGGGGTGGAATGAGCAGTTCTTC. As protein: CSASGGWNEQFF.

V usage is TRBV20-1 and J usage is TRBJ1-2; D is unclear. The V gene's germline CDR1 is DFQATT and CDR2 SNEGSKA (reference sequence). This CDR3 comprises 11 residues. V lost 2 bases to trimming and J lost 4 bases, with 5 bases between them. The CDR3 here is CSARSLYGYTF. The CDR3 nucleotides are TGCAGTGCTAGATCTCTCTATGGCTACACCTTC.

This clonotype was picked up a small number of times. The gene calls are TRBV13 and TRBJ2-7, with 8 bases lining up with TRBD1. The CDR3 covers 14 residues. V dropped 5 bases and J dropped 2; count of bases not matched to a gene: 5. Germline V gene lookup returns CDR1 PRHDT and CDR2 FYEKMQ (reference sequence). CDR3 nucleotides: TGTGCCAGCAGCCGGACAGGGAAACCCTACGAGCAGTACTTC. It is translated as CASSRTGKPYEQYF.

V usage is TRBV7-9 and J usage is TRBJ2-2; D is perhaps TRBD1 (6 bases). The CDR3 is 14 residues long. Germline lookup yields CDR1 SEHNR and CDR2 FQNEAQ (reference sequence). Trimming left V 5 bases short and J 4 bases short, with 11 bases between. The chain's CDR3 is CASSVPRGTGELFF. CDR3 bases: TGTGCCAGCAGCGTCCCCAGGGGCACCGGGGAGCTGTTTTTT.

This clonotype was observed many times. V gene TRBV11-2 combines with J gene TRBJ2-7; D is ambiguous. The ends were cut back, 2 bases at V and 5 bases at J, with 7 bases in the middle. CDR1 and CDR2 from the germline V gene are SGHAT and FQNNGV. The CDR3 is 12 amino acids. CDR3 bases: TGTGCCAGCAGCTTACACGGGCACGAGCAGTACTTC. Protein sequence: CASSLHGHEQYF.

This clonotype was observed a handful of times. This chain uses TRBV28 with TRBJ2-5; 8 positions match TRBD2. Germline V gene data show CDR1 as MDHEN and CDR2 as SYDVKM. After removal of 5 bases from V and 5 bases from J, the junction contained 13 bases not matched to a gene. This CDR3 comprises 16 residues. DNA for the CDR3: TGTGCCAGCAGTCCTCCGGGACTAGGACCCCGTGAGACCCAGTACTTC. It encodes CASSPPGLGPRETQYF.

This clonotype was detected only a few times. CDR3 protein: CASSLIVAGSTEAFF. As DNA, the CDR3 is TGTGCCAGCAGTTTAATAGTGGCAGGGAGCACTGAAGCTTTCTTT. The V call is TRBV28, the J call TRBJ1-1; weak D call: TRBD1 (5 bases). CDR1 MDHEN and CDR2 SYDVKM come from the germline V gene. There are 15 residues in the CDR3. V shed 2 bases and J shed 4 bases, with 14 bases lying between them.

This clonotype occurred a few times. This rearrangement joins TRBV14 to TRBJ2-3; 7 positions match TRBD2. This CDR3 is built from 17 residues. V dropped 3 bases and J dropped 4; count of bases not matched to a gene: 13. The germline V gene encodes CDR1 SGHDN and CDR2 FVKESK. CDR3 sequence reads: CASSQESTGLAADTQYF. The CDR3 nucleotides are TGTGCCAGCAGCCAGGAGTCCACCGGGCTAGCGGCAGATACGCAGTATTTT.

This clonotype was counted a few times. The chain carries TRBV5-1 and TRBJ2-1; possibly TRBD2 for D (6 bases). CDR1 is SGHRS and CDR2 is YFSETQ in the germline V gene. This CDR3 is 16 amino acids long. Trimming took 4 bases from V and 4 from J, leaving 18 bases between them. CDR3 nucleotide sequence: TGCGCCAGCAGCCCCGAGGGAGGCGCCGTGTACAATGAGCAGTTCTTC. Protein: CASSPEGGAVYNEQFF.

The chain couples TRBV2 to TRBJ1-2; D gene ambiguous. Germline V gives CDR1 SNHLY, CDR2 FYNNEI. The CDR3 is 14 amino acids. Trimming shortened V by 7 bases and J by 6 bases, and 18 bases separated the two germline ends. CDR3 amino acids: CASTSGRLLHGYTF. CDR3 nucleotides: TGTGCCAGCACCTCCGGGCGGCTCCTGCATGGCTACACCTTC.

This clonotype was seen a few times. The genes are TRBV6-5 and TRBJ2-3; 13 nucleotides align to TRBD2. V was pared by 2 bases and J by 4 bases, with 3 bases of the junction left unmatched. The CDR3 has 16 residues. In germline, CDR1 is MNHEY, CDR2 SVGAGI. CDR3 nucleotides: TGTGCCAGCAGTTACCTTGGACTAGCGGGAGCAGATACGCAGTATTTT. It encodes CASSYLGLAGADTQYF.

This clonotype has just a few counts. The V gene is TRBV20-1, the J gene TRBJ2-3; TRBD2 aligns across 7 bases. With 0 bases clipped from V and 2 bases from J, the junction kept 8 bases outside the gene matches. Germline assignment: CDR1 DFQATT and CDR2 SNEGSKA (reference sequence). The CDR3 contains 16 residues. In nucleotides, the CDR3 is TGCAGTGCTAGAGATTGGCGGGGACTACTCACAGATACGCAGTATTTT. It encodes CSARDWRGLLTDTQYF.

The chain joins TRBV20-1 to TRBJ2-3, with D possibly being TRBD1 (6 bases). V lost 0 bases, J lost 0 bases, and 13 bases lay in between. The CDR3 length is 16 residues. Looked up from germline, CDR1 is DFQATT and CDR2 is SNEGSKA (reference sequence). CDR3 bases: TGCAGTGCTAGAGAACTGACAGGTCCTAGCACAGATACGCAGTATTTT. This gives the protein CSARELTGPSTDTQYF.

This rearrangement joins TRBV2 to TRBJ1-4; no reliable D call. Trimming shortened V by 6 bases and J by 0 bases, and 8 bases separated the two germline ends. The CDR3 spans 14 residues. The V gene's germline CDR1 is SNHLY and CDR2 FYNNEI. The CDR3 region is CASREATTNEKLFF. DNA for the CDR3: TGTGCCAGCAGGGAGGCTACAACTAATGAAAAACTGTTTTTT.

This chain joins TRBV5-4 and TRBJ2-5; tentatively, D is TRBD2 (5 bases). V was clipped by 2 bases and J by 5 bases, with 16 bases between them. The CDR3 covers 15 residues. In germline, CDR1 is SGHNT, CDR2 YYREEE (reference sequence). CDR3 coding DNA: TGTGCCAGCAGCTTAGAGGCTAGCTTAGGGGAGACCCAGTACTTC. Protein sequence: CASSLEASLGETQYF.

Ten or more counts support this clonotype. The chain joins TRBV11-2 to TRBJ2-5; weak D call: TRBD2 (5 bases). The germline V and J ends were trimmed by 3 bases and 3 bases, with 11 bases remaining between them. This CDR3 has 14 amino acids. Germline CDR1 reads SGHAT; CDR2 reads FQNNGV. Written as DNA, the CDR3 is TGTGCCAGCAGCTTTGGGAGATCCGAAGAGACCCAGTACTTC. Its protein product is CASSFGRSEETQYF. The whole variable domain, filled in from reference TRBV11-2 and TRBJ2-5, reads EAGVAQSPRYKIIEKRQSVAFWCNPISGHATLYWYQQILGQGPKLLIQFQNNGVVDDSQLPKDRFSAERLKGVDSTLKIQPAKLEDSAVYLCASSFGRSEETQYFGPGTRLLVL.

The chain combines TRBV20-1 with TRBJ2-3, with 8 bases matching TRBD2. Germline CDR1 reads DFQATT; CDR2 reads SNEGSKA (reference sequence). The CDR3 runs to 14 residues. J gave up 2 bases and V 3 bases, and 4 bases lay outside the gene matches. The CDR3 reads CSASGRAPTDTQYF. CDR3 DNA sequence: TGCAGTGCTAGCGGGAGGGCCCCCACAGATACGCAGTATTTT.

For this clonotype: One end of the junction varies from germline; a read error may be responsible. The CDR3 region is CASGPRQGNYGYTF. CDR3 nucleotide sequence: TGTGCCAGCGGACCTCGACAGGGTAACTATGGATACACCTTC. The rearrangement joins TRBV12-3 or TRBV12-4 to TRBJ1-2, with 7 bases aligning to TRBD1. The CDR3 contains 14 residues.

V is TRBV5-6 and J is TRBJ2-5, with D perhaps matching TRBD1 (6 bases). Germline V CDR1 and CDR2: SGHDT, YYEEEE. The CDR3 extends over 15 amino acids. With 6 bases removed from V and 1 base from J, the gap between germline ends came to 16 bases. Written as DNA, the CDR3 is TGTGCCAGCACTCAAACCGGACAGCGCCAAGAGACCCAGTACTTC. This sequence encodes CASTQTGQRQETQYF.

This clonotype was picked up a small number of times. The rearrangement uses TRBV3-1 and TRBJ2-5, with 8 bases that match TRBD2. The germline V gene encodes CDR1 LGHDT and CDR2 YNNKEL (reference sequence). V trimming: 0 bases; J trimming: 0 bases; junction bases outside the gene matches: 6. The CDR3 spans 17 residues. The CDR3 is CASSQDRGGLYQETQYF. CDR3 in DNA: TGTGCCAGCAGCCAAGATCGGGGGGGCCTATACCAAGAGACCCAGTACTTC.

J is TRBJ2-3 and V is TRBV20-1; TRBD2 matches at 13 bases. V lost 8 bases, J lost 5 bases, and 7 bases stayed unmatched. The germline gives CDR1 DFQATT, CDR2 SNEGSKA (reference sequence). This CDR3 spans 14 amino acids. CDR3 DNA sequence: TGCAGTTTGGCCGGGACTAGCGGGGTAGATACGCAGTATTTT. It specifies CSLAGTSGVDTQYF.

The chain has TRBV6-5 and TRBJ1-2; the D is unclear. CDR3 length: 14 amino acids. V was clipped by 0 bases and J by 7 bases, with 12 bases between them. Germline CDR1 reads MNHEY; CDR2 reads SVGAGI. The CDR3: CASSYSAREAGYTF. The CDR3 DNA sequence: TGTGCCAGCAGTTACTCGGCGAGGGAGGCTGGCTACACCTTC.

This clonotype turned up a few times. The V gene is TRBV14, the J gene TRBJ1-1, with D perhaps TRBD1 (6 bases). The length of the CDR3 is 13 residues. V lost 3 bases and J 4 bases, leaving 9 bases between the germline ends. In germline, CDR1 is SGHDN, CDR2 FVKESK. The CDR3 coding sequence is TGTGCCAGCAGCCAGTCCAGGGGCACTGAAGCTTTCTTT. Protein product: CASSQSRGTEAFF.

CDR3 sequence reads: CASSYSPSGEQFF. The CDR3 bases are TGTGCCAGCAGTTACTCCCCGTCGGGTGAGCAGTTCTTC. The rearrangement links TRBV6-5 to TRBJ2-1; no firm D call. The CDR3 totals 13 residues. CDR1 and CDR2 (germline): MNHEY, SVGAGI. V was clipped by 0 bases and J by 9 bases, with 9 bases between them.